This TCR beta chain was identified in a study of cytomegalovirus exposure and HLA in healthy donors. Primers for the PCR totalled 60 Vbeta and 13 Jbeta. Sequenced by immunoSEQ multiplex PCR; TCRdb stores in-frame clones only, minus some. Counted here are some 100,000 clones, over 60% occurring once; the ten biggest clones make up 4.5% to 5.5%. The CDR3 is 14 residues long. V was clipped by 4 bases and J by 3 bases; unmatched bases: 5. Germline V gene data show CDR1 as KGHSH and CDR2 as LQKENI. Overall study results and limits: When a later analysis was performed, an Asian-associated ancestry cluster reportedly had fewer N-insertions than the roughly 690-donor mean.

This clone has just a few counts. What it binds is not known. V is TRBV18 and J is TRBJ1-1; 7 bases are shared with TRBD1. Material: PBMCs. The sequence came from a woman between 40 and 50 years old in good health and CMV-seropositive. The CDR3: CASSQGAGDTEAFF. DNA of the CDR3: TGTGCCAGCTCACAGGGGGCAGGGGACACTGAAGCTTTCTTT.